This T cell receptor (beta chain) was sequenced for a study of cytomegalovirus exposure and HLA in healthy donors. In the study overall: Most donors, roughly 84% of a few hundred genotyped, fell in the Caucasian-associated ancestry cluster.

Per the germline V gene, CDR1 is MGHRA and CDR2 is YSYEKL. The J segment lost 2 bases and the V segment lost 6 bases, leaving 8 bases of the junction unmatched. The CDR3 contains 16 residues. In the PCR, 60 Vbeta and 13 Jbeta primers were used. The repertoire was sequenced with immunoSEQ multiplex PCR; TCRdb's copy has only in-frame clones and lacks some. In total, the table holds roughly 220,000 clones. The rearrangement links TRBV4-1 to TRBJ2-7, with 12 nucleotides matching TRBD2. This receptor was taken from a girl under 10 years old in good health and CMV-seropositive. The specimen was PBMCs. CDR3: CASSRDTSGRTYEQYF. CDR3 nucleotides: TGCGCCAGCAGTCGAGATACTAGCGGGAGGACCTACGAGCAGTACTTC.